This entry concerns a single T cell receptor beta chain. This sample is drawn from a study of blood T cell repertoires in COVID-19. During active infection, Seattle patients enrolled and were then monitored through disease. The V segment lost 8 bases and the J segment 15 bases; nucleotides outside the gene matches: 16. Germline values: CDR1 MGHDK, CDR2 SYGVNS. This CDR3 contains 15 residues. Data came from immunoSEQ multiplex PCR; TCRdb stores just in-frame clones and leaves some out. The repertoire holds roughly 570,000 clones, roughly nine tenths seen once, with less than 9% in the top ten. Specimen: peripheral blood. The sequence came from a woman between 50 and 59 years old with COVID-19, enrolled during active disease. This chain links TRBV25-1 with TRBJ1-4; 12 nucleotides line up with TRBD1. The DNA for the CDR3 is TGTGCCAGCGAACCGACCCGGGACAGGGGGCGCGAGGTGTTTTTT. Protein: CASEPTRDRGREVFF.